Below are 31 T cell receptor beta chains sequenced from a single sample in a study of shared clonotypes between healthy human individuals. Produced via immunoSEQ multiplex PCR; TCRdb's table is partial and in-frame only. Altogether about 1.5 million clones are present, about 98% being singletons, with the ten largest covering roughly 0.42%. The material sequenced was naive CD4+ T cells sorted from blood. Subset reported: CD45RA+ positively selected. The receptor source for this set is a man aged 25 to 45 in good health.

This clone was observed once. Within the sample, other DNA sequences also encode this same CDR3. The chain combines TRBV5-1 with TRBJ2-5; maybe TRBD1 (5 bases). Trimming pared 0 bases from V and 6 bases from J, leaving 9 bases between. CDR3 size: 13 residues. Germline CDR1 SGHRS, CDR2 YFSETQ. The CDR3 is CASSLEGVQTQYF. In nucleotides, the CDR3 is TGCGCCAGCAGCTTGGAAGGGGTTCAGACCCAGTACTTC.

The chain combines TRBV5-1 with TRBJ2-7, with D perhaps being TRBD1 or TRBD2 (7 bases each). V shed 3 bases and J shed 2 bases, with 15 bases lying between them. Looked up from germline, CDR1 is SGHRS and CDR2 is YFSETQ. The CDR3 runs to 15 residues. The CDR3 DNA is TGCGCCAGCAGCTGGGACAGCGGGACTCCCTACGAGCAGTACTTC. Protein product: CASSWDSGTPYEQYF.

The chain is built from TRBV6-5 and TRBJ2-7, with D possibly TRBD1 on 5 matching bases. This CDR3 has 15 amino acids. Trimming took 1 base from V and 4 from J, leaving 14 bases between them. Germline values: CDR1 MNHEY, CDR2 SVGAGI. CDR3 sequence reads: CASSYYRGADYEQYF. As DNA, the CDR3 is TGTGCCAGCAGTTACTATAGGGGCGCGGATTACGAGCAGTACTTC.

The chain has TRBV5-6 and TRBJ2-1; TRBD2 agrees at 11 bases. J lost 5 bases, V lost 4 bases, and 2 bases had no gene match. Germline lookup yields CDR1 SGHDT and CDR2 YYEEEE. CDR3 length equals 14 residues. The CDR3 reads CASSGTSGNNEQFF. CDR3 nucleotide sequence: TGTGCCAGCAGCGGGACTAGCGGAAACAATGAGCAGTTCTTC.

The chain employs TRBV30 and TRBJ2-4; 7 bases line up with TRBD1. Germline values: CDR1 GTSNPN, CDR2 SVGIG (reference sequence). The V segment lost 4 bases and the J segment 0 bases; nucleotides outside the gene matches: 9. CDR3 length: 16 amino acids. CDR3 in amino acids: CAWNTGDLRAKNIQYF. CDR3 DNA sequence: TGTGCCTGGAATACAGGGGACCTGCGAGCCAAAAACATTCAGTACTTC.

V gene TRBV29-1 combines with J gene TRBJ2-1; TRBD2 matches 9 bases. This CDR3 region has 17 residues. With V trimmed by 6 bases and J by 3 bases, 15 bases remained unmatched. The V gene's germline CDR1 is SQVTM and CDR2 ANQGSEA. The CDR3 here is CSVGFGASGDYYNEQFF. In nucleotides, the CDR3 is TGCAGCGTGGGGTTCGGGGCTAGCGGGGACTACTACAATGAGCAGTTCTTC.

The rearrangement links TRBV27 to TRBJ1-5; D remains ambiguous. Germline V gives CDR1 MNHEY, CDR2 SMNVEV (reference sequence). V lost 4 bases and J lost 2, with 15 bases in between. This CDR3 spans 16 amino acids. Here the CDR3 DNA reads TGTGCCAGCAGTTCCCTGTTCGAGTCTGGCAATCAGCCCCAGCATTTT. Translation: CASSSLFESGNQPQHF.

The count of this clone is one. This chain uses TRBV6-1 with TRBJ2-3, with 9 bases identical to TRBD2. Unmatched junction bases numbered 8, after V lost 4 bases and J lost 3 bases. Germline V lookup: CDR1 MNHNS, CDR2 SASEGT. The CDR3 is 16 amino acids. CDR3 in DNA: TGTGCCAGCAGTGTCCTTAGCGGGAGTGCGACAGATACGCAGTATTTT. Amino acids: CASSVLSGSATDTQYF.

The chain has TRBV18 and TRBJ2-1; the match to TRBD2 covers 14 bases. CDR1 is KGHSH and CDR2 is LQKENI in the germline V gene. This CDR3 has 18 amino acids. Unmatched junction bases numbered 7, after V lost 1 base and J lost 5 bases. CDR3 residues: CASSPRGLAGERNNEQFF. CDR3 DNA sequence: TGTGCCAGCTCACCACGGGGACTAGCGGGAGAGCGCAACAATGAGCAGTTCTTC.

The chain couples TRBV5-1 to TRBJ2-1; 9 bases are shared with TRBD1. V lost 10 bases to trimming and J lost 9 bases; unmatched junction nucleotides: 14. In germline, CDR1 is SGHRS, CDR2 YFSETQ. The CDR3 extends over 14 amino acids. The CDR3 DNA sequence: TGCGCCTGTGATCCAGGGACAGGGATTCGTGAGCAGTTCTTC. Amino acids: CACDPGTGIREQFF.

The DNA for the CDR3 is TGTGCCAGCAGCTTGGACAGGAAAAGCCCTTGGCAGTACTTC. It translates to CASSLDRKSPWQYF. This chain links TRBV5-8 with TRBJ2-7; D might be TRBD1 (5 bases). Germline CDR1 reads SGHTS; CDR2 reads YDEGEE. V was pared by 0 bases and J by 9 bases, with 16 bases between. This CDR3 has 14 residues.

The J gene is TRBJ2-2, the V gene TRBV9, with TRBD2 identical over 11 bases. The J segment lost 6 bases and the V segment lost 0 bases, leaving 10 bases of the junction unmatched. In germline, CDR1 is SGDLS, CDR2 YYNGEE. The CDR3 extends over 18 amino acids. The CDR3 DNA reads as TGTGCCAGCAGCGTAGGTCCCATAGCGGGAGGGGGAGCCGGGGAGCTGTTTTTT. Its protein product is CASSVGPIAGGGAGELFF.

The chain employs TRBV7-9 and TRBJ2-1; 8 positions agree with TRBD2. Trimming removed 5 bases from V and 7 bases from J; junction bases left unmatched: 10. This CDR3 contains 15 residues. Germline CDR1 SEHNR, CDR2 FQNEAQ (reference sequence). This CDR3 reads CASSLSERELNEQFF. The CDR3 bases are TGTGCCAGCAGCCTGTCGGAGCGGGAGCTGAATGAGCAGTTCTTC.

The rearrangement joins TRBV18 to TRBJ1-5, with D possibly being TRBD1 (6 bases). Germline lookup yields CDR1 KGHSH and CDR2 LQKENI. Trimming pared 5 bases from V and 4 bases from J, leaving 24 bases between. This CDR3 has 18 amino acids. CDR3 region: CASSARDTQGVVNQPQHF. The DNA for the CDR3 is TGTGCCAGCTCAGCTCGGGACACCCAAGGGGTAGTTAATCAGCCCCAGCATTTT.

The chain carries TRBV6-1 and TRBJ1-3; TRBD1 is a possible D gene (6 bases). Trimming removed 2 bases at V and 4 bases at J, with 15 bases between. This CDR3 has 16 amino acids. The V gene's germline CDR1 is MNHNS and CDR2 SASEGT. CDR3 in DNA: TGTGCCAGCAGTGAAACGTGGGGGGCGCCAGGAAACACCATATATTTT. The encoded protein is CASSETWGAPGNTIYF.

V and J are TRBV7-8 and TRBJ2-5; 15 bases align to TRBD2. After removal of 5 bases from V and 0 bases from J, the junction contained 7 bases not matched to a gene. Germline V CDR1 and CDR2: SGHVS, FQNEAQ. The length of the CDR3 is 18 residues. The CDR3 DNA is TGTGCCAGCAGCCACGGGACTAGCGGGAGGCAGTACCAAGAGACCCAGTACTTC. It specifies CASSHGTSGRQYQETQYF.

V and J are TRBV7-3 and TRBJ2-2; D remains unclear. The CDR3 length is 16 residues. V was shortened by 0 bases and J by 3 bases, with 11 bases between the two germline ends. CDR1 is SGHTA, CDR2 FQGTGA, per germline. The DNA of the CDR3 is TGTGCCAGCAGCTTAACTGTGGGATTAGACACCGGGGAGCTGTTTTTT. It yields the protein CASSLTVGLDTGELFF.

The CDR3, as DNA: TGTGCCAGCAGCACCTCGGCGCCCTCTGGGGCCAACGTCCTGACTTTC. Amino acids: CASSTSAPSGANVLTF. This chain links TRBV5-4 with TRBJ2-6; unclear D gene. The CDR3 extends over 16 amino acids. Trimming removed 4 bases from V and 0 bases from J, with 11 bases in between. The germline V gene has CDR1 SGHNT and CDR2 YYREEE (reference sequence).

V is TRBV30 and J is TRBJ2-7; D is undetermined. The CDR3 is 13 residues long. V lost 3 bases and J lost 7, with 16 bases in between. Germline CDR1 GTSNPN, CDR2 SVGIG (reference sequence). The CDR3 coding sequence is TGTGCCTGGAGATGGACCCCCCTAGGGGAGCAGTACTTC. It codes for CAWRWTPLGEQYF.

This clone was recorded only once. The rearrangement joins TRBV6-5 to TRBJ2-3; 7 nucleotides line up with TRBD2. The CDR3 is made up of 13 amino acids. The trim removed 7 bases at V and 6 bases at J, leaving 7 bases unmatched. In germline, CDR1 is MNHEY, CDR2 SVGAGI. The CDR3 reads CASTHRRGDTQYF. In DNA form, the CDR3 reads TGTGCCAGCACTCACAGGCGGGGGGATACGCAGTATTTT.

The rearrangement joins TRBV19 to TRBJ2-2, with TRBD1 matching 9 bases. The J segment lost 1 base and the V segment lost 9 bases, leaving 6 bases of the junction unmatched. From germline, CDR1 is LNHDA and CDR2 SQIVND (reference sequence). There are 15 residues in the CDR3. DNA for the CDR3: TGTGCCAGCAGGGGGGGACAGGGGAACACCGGGGAGCTGTTTTTT. Protein sequence: CASRGGQGNTGELFF.

The chain combines TRBV19 with TRBJ2-1, with TRBD1 identical over 10 bases. This CDR3 has 16 amino acids. CDR1 LNHDA and CDR2 SQIVND come from the germline V gene (reference sequence). V was pared by 4 bases and J by 5 bases, with 8 bases of the junction left unmatched. CDR3 bases: TGTGCCAGTAGTAAGTCCGGGACAGGGGCCAACAATGAGCAGTTCTTC. Its translation: CASSKSGTGANNEQFF.

This chain connects TRBV2 to TRBJ2-7, with 9 bases matching TRBD1. After removal of 7 bases from V and 3 bases from J, the junction contained 7 bases not matched to a gene. The CDR3 extends over 14 amino acids. Germline CDR1 reads SNHLY; CDR2 reads FYNNEI. CDR3 amino acids: CASIWGTGYYEQYF. CDR3 DNA: TGTGCCAGCATCTGGGGGACAGGGTACTACGAGCAGTACTTC.

The genes are TRBV9 and TRBJ2-1; 10 bases line up with TRBD1. V dropped 0 bases and J dropped 10; count of bases not matched to a gene: 4. The germline V gene has CDR1 SGDLS and CDR2 YYNGEE. CDR3 size: 14 residues. DNA for the CDR3: TGTGCCAGCAGCGTAGTGGGACAGGGGAACGAGCAGTTCTTC. This codes for CASSVVGQGNEQFF. Complete variable domain (other parts from reference TRBV9 and TRBJ2-1): DSGVTQTPKHLITATGQRVTLRCSPRSGDLSVYWYQQSLDQGLQFLIQYYNGEERAKGNILERFSAQQFPDLHSELNLSSLELGDSALYFCASSVVGQGNEQFFGPGTRLTVL.

The CDR3 DNA follows: TGTGCCAGCAGCAGGCACATAGGGTCTGGGGCCAACGTCCTGACTTTC. Its translation: CASSRHIGSGANVLTF. The chain uses TRBV5-6 and TRBJ2-6; no clear D. Per germline, CDR1 SGHDT and CDR2 YYEEEE. This CDR3 has 16 amino acids. Trimming took off 4 bases at V and 1 base at J, with 12 bases between the two ends.

The chain links TRBV5-1 to TRBJ2-6; perhaps TRBD1 as D (6 bases). Trimming pared 4 bases from V and 0 bases from J, leaving 14 bases between. Germline-derived CDR1 and CDR2 are SGHRS and YFSETQ. This CDR3 has 17 residues. As DNA, the CDR3 is TGCGCCAGCAGCCAAGGACAGTTTTCCTCTGGGGCCAACGTCCTGACTTTC. Amino acids: CASSQGQFSSGANVLTF.

The chain couples TRBV7-2 to TRBJ2-7; D might be TRBD2 (5 bases). Germline V CDR1 and CDR2: SGHTA, FQGNSA. The CDR3 runs to 15 residues. Trimming stripped 1 base from V and 6 bases from J, with 16 bases between. CDR3 DNA sequence: TGTGCCAGCAGCTTAGAATGGGCGGCGGCGGGCGAGCAGTACTTC. It specifies CASSLEWAAAGEQYF.

V gene TRBV25-1 combines with J gene TRBJ2-2; 8 bases align to TRBD1. Germline V lookup: CDR1 MGHDK, CDR2 SYGVNS. This CDR3 spans 13 amino acids. The J segment lost 6 bases and the V segment lost 7 bases, leaving 4 bases of the junction unmatched. The chain's CDR3 is CASKQGGAGELFF. In DNA form, the CDR3 reads TGTGCCAGCAAACAGGGGGGTGCCGGGGAGCTGTTTTTT.

The chain employs TRBV9 and TRBJ1-4, with D perhaps matching TRBD1 (6 bases). This CDR3 comprises 16 residues. With 0 bases removed from V and 2 bases from J, the gap between germline ends came to 11 bases. Per germline, CDR1 SGDLS and CDR2 YYNGEE. The CDR3 bases are TGTGCCAGCAGCGTAGCGCCGGGACACACTAATGAAAAACTGTTTTTT. Translating gives CASSVAPGHTNEKLFF.

The V gene is TRBV7-6, the J gene TRBJ1-4; TRBD1 aligns across 9 bases. Per the germline V gene, CDR1 is SGHVS and CDR2 is FNYEAQ. The CDR3 is made up of 14 amino acids. The trim removed 6 bases at V and 5 bases at J, leaving 4 bases unmatched. CDR3 amino acids: CASSRDRANEKLFF. The CDR3 nucleotides read TGTGCCAGCAGTCGGGACAGGGCAAATGAAAAACTGTTTTTT.

CDR3 nucleotide sequence: TGTGCCAGCTCACCCCCGGGGAGTGGGATACAGCCCCAGCATTTT. Translating gives CASSPPGSGIQPQHF. This chain connects TRBV18 to TRBJ1-5; D gene unclear. Germline V CDR1 and CDR2: KGHSH, LQKENI. CDR3 length equals 15 residues. Deletions cut 3 bases from V and 7 bases from J, with 16 bases between. The variable domain in full, completed from reference TRBV18 and TRBJ1-5, reads NAGVMQNPRHLVRRRGQEARLRCSPMKGHSHVYWYRQLPEEGLKFMVYLQKENIIDESGMPKERFSAEFPKEGPSILRIQQVVRGDSAAYFCASSPPGSGIQPQHFGDGTRLSIL.